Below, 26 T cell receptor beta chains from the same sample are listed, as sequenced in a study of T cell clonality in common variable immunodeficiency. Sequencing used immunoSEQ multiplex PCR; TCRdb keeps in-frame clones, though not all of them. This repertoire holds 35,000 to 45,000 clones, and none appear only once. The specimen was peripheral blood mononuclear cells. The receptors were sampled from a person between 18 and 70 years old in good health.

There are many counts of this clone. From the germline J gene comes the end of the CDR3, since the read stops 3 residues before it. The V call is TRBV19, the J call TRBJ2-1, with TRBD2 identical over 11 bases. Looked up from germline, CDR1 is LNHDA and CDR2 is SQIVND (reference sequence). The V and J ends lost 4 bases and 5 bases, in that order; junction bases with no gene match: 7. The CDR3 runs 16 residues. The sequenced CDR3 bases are TGTGCCAGTAGTAGCCCCGGACTAGCGGGTGACAATGAG. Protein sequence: CASSSPGLAGDNE. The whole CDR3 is CASSSPGLAGDNEQFF.

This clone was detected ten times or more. The CDR3 spells CASSYRLKETQYF. Partial CDR3 DNA: TGTGCCAGCAGTTACAGATTAAAAGAGACC. The V call is TRBV2, the J call TRBJ2-5; D call uncertain. The CDR3 end is not reached by the read, which stops 3 residues before it; the germline J gene fills it in. CDR1 is SNHLY and CDR2 is FYNNEI in the germline V gene. V lost 5 bases and J 3 bases, leaving 10 bases between the germline ends. This CDR3 is built from 13 residues.

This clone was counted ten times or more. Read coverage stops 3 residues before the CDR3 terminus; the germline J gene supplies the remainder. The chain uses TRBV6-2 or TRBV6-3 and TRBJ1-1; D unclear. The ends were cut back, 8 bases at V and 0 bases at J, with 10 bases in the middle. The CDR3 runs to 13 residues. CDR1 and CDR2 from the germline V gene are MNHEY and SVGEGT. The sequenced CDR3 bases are TGTGCCAGCCACAGCTTGGTGAACACTGAA. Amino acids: CASHSLVNTE. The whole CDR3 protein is CASHSLVNTEAFF.

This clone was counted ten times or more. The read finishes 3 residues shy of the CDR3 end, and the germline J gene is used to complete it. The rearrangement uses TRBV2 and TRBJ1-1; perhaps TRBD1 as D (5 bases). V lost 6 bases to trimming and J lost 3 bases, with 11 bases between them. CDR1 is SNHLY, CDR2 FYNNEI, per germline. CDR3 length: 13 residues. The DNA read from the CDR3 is TGTGCCAGCAGGGGGGGGAGGGACACTGAA. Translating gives CASRGGRDTE. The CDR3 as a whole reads CASRGGRDTEAFF.

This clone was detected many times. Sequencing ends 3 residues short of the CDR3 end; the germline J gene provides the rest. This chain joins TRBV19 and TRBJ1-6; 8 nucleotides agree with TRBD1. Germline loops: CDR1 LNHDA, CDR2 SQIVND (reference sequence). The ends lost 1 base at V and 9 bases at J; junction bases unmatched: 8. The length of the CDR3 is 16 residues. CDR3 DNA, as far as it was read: TGTGCCAGTAGTATAGTGGCGGACAGGGTCCGTTCACCC. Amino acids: CASSIVADRVRSP. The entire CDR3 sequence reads CASSIVADRVRSPLHF.

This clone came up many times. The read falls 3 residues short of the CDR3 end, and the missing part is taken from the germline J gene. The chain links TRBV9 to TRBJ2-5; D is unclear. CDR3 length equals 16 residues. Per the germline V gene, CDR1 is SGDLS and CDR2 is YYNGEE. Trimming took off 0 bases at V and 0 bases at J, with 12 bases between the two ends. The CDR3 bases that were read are TGTGCCAGCAGCGTAGGACAAGTCCTGTACCAAGAGACC. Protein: CASSVGQVLYQET. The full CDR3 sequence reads CASSVGQVLYQETQYF.

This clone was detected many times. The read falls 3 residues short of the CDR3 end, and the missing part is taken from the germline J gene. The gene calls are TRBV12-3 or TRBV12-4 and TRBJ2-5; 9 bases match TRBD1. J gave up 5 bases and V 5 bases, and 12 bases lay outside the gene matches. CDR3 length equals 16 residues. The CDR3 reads CASSPGTGKGWETQYF. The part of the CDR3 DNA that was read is TGTGCCAGCAGTCCGGGGACAGGGAAGGGTTGGGAGACC.

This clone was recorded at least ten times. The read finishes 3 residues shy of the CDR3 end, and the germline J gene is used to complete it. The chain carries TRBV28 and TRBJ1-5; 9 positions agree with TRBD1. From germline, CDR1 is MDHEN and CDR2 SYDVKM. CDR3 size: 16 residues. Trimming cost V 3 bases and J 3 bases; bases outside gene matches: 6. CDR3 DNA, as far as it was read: TGTGCCAGCAGTTTCTCGGACAGGGGAGACAATCAGCCC. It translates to CASSFSDRGDNQP. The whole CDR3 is CASSFSDRGDNQPQHF. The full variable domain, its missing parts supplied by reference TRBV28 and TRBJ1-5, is DVKVTQSSRYLVKRTGEKVFLECVQDMDHENMFWYRQDPGLGLRLIYFSYDVKMKEKGDIPEGYSVSREKKERFSLILESASTNQTSMYLCASSFSDRGDNQPQHFGDGTRLSIL.

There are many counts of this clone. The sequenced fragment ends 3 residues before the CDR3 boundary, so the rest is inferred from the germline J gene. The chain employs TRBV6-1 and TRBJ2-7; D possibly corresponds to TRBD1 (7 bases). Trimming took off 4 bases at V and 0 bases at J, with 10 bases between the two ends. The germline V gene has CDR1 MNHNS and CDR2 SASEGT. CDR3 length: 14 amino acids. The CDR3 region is CASSGQGGSYEQYF. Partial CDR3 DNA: TGTGCCAGCAGTGGACAGGGAGGCTCCTACGAG.

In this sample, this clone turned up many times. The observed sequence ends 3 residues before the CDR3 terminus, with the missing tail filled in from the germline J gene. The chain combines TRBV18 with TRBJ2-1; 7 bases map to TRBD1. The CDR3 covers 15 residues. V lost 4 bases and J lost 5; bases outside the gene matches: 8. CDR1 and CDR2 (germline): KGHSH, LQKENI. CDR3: CASSLDRDVNNEQFF. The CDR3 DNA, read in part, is TGTGCCAGCTCACTTGACAGGGACGTCAACAATGAG.

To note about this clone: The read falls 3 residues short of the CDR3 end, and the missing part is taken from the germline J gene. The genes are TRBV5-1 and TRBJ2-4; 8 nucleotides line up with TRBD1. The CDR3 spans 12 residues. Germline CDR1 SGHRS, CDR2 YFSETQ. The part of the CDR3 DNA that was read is TGCGCCAGCACCGGGACAGGAGGTGGT. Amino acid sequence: CASTGTGGG. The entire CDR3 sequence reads CASTGTGGGQYF.

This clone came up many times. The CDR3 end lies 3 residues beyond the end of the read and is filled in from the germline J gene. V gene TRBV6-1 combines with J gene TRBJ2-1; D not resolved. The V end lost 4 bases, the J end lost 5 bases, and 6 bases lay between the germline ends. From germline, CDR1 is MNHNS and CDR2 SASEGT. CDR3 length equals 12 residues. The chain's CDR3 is CASSAIDNEQFF. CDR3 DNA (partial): TGTGCCAGCAGTGCCATTGACAATGAG.

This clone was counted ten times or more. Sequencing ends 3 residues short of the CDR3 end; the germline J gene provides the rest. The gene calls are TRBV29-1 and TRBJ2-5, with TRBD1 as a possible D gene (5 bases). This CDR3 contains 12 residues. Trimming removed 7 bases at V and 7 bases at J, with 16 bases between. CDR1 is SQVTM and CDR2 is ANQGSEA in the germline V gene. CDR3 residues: CSAPTQDGTQYF. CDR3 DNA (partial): TGCAGCGCCCCGACACAGGATGGGACC.

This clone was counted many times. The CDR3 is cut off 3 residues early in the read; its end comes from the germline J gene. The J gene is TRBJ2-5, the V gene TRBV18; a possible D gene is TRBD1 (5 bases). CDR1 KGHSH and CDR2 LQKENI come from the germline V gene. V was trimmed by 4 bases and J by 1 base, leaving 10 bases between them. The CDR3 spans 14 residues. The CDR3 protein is CASSLRVGQETQYF. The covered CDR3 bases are TGTGCCAGCTCACTCAGGGTTGGCCAAGAGACC.

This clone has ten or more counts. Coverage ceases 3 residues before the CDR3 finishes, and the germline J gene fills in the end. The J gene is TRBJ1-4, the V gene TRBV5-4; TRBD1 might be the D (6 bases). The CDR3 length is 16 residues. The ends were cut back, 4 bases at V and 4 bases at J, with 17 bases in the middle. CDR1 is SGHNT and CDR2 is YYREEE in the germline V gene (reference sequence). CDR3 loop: CASSLAGDRNNEKLFF. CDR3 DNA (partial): TGTGCCAGCAGCCTGGCTGGAGACAGGAATAATGAAAAA.

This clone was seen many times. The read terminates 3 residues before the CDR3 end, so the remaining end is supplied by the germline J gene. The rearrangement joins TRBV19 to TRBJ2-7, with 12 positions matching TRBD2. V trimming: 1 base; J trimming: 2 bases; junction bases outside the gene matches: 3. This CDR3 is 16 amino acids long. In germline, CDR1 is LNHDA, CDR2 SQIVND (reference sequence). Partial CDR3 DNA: TGTGCCAGTAGTATAGGACTAGCGGGAGTAACCTACGAG. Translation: CASSIGLAGVTYE. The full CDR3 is CASSIGLAGVTYEQYF.

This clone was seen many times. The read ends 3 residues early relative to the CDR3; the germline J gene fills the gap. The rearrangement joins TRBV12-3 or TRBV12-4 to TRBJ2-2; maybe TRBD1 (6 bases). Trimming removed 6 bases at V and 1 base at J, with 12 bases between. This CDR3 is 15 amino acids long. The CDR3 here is CASSSLGGNTGELFF. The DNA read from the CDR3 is TGTGCCAGCAGCTCCTTAGGGGGGAACACCGGGGAG.

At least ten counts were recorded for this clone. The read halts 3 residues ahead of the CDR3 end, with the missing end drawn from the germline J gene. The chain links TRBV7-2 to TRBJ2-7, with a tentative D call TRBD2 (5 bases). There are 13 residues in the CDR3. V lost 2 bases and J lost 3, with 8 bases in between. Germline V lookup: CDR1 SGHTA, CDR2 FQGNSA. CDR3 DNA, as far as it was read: TGTGCCAGCAGCTTAAGGACTCACTACGAG. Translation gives CASSLRTHYE. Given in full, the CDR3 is CASSLRTHYEQYF.

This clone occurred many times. This CDR3 is CASSDKGALKWAFF. CDR3 bases read: TGTGCCAGCAGCGACAAGGGGGCGCTTAAGTGG. This chain links TRBV5-4 with TRBJ1-1, with 7 bases identical to TRBD1. The read ends 3 residues before the CDR3 terminus; that terminus is restored from the germline J gene. The length of the CDR3 is 14 residues. Germline V gene data show CDR1 as SGHNT and CDR2 as YYREEE (reference sequence).

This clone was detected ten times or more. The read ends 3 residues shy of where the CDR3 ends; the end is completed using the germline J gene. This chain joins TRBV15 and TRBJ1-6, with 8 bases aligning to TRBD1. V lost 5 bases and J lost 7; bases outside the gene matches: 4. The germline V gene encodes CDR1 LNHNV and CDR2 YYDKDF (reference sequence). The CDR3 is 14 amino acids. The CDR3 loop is CATSQDRENSPLHF. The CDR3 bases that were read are TGTGCCACCAGCCAGGACAGGGAAAATTCACCC.

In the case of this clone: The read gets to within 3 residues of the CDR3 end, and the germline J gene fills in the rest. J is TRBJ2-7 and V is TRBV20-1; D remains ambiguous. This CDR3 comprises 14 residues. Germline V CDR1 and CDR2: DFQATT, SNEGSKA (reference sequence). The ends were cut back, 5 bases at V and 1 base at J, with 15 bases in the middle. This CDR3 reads CSAAARSPSYEQYF. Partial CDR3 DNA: TGCAGTGCTGCTGCTAGATCCCCTTCCTACGAG.

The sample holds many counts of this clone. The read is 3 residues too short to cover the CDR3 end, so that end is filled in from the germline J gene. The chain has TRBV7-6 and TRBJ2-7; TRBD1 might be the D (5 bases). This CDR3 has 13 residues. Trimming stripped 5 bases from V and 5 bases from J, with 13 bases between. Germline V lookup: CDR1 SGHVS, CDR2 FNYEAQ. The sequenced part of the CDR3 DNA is TGTGCCAGCAGCCCGATCCAGGGCCACGAG. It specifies CASSPIQGHE. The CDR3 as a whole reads CASSPIQGHEQYF.

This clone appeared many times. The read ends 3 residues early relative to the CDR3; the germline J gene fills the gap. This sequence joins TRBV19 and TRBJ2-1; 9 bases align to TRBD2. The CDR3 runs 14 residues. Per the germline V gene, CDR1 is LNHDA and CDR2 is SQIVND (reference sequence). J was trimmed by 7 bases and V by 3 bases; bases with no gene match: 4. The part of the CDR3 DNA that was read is TGTGCCAGTAGTATTGTGGCGGGAGGGAATGAG. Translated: CASSIVAGGNE. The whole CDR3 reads CASSIVAGGNEQFF.

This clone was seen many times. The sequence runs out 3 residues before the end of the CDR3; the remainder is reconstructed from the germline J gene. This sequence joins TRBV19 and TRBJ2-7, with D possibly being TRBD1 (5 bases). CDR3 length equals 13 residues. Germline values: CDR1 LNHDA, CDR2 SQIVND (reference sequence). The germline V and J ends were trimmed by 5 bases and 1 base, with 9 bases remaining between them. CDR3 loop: CASSGRGSYEQYF. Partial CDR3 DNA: TGTGCCAGTAGTGGTAGGGGTTCCTACGAG.

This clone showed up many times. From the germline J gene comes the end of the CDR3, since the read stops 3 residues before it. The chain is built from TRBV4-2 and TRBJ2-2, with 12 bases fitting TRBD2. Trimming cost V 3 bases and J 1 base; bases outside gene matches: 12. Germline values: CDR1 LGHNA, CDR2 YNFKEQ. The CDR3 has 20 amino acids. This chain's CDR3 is CASSHPGTSGHRGNTGELFF. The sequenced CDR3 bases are TGTGCCAGCAGCCACCCCGGGACTAGCGGGCATAGGGGGAACACCGGGGAG.

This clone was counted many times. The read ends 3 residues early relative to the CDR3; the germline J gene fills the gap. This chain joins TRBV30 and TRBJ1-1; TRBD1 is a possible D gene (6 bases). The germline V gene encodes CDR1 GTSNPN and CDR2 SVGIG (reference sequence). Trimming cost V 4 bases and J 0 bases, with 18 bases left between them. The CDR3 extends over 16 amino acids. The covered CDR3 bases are TGTGCCTGGACCAGACCCAGGGGCATATTGAACACTGAA. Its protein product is CAWTRPRGILNTE. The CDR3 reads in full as CAWTRPRGILNTEAFF.